Shown below are 8 T cell receptor beta chains from a single sample sequenced in a study of CD8 T cells in Susac syndrome. Random hexamers were used to reverse transcribe about 0.45 to 1 ug of RNA. Each CDR3 protein gets one entry after TCRdb re-called the immunoSEQ multiplex PCR reads with MiXCR. This table holds over 100,000 distinct CDR3 sequences, about 90% found once. The material sequenced was CD4+ T cells from PBMCs. The receptors here all came from a human donor in good health.

V gene TRBV5-4 combines with J gene TRBJ2-3; 8 bases fit TRBD1. Germline values: CDR1 SGHNT, CDR2 YYREEE (reference sequence). Losses at the gene ends were 0 bases for V and 2 bases for J; bases not matched to a gene: 2. This CDR3 region has 15 residues. The DNA for the CDR3 is TGTGCCAGCAGCTTGGGGACAGGGAACACAGATACGCAGTATTTT. Protein: CASSLGTGNTDTQYF.

The genes are TRBV5-6 and TRBJ2-7, with D maybe TRBD2 (5 bases). Germline lookup yields CDR1 SGHDT and CDR2 YYEEEE. The CDR3 contains 14 residues. Trimming left V 0 bases short and J 3 bases short, with 10 bases between. The CDR3, as DNA: TGTGCCAGCAGCTTGGTCAACGGGATCTACGAGCAGTACTTC. Translating it yields CASSLVNGIYEQYF. Full variable domain (remainder filled in from reference TRBV5-6 and TRBJ2-7): DAGVTQSPTHLIKTRGQQVTLRCSPKSGHDTVSWYQQALGQGPQFIFQYYEEEERQRGNFPDRFSGHQFPNYSSELNVNALLLGDSALYLCASSLVNGIYEQYFGPGTRLTVT.

This clonotype was picked up one time. The chain uses TRBV7-8 and TRBJ1-1; perhaps TRBD1 as D (5 bases). V lost 1 base, J lost 6 bases, and 15 bases lay in between. Germline CDR1 reads SGHVS; CDR2 reads FQNEAQ. CDR3 length: 15 residues. The CDR3 region has the DNA TGTGCCAGCAGCTTAGATCCAGGAGGGGTAGCTGAAGCTTTCTTT. This sequence encodes CASSLDPGGVAEAFF.

This chain joins TRBV7-9 and TRBJ1-6, with D possibly being TRBD1 (5 bases). Germline CDR1 and CDR2: SEHNR and FQNEAQ (reference sequence). V was trimmed by 5 bases and J by 7 bases, leaving 15 bases between them. This CDR3 comprises 15 residues. CDR3 protein: CASSVERQQNSPLHF. CDR3 coding DNA: TGTGCCAGCAGCGTCGAACGACAGCAGAATTCACCCCTCCACTTT.

The rearrangement links TRBV30 to TRBJ2-2; D is uncertain. Trimming took off 8 bases at V and 0 bases at J, with 10 bases between the two ends. In germline, CDR1 is GTSNPN, CDR2 SVGIG (reference sequence). The CDR3 is 13 residues long. The CDR3 nucleotides read TGTGCCAAGGCAGTCGCGAACACCGGGGAGCTGTTTTTT. It is translated as CAKAVANTGELFF.

The V call is TRBV30, the J call TRBJ1-5; weak D call: TRBD1 (5 bases). The CDR3 spans 14 residues. The germline gives CDR1 GTSNPN, CDR2 SVGIG (reference sequence). Trimming left V 5 bases short and J 2 bases short, with 13 bases between. As DNA, the CDR3 is TGTGCCTGGGACCCGGGGACGGGCAATCAGCCCCAGCATTTT. The encoded protein is CAWDPGTGNQPQHF. Combining the CDR3 with reference TRBV30 and TRBJ1-5 gives the whole variable domain SQTIHQWPATLVQPVGSPLSLECTVEGTSNPNLYWYRQAAGRGLQLLFYSVGIGQISSEVPQNLSASRPQDRQFILSSKKLLLSDSGFYLCAWDPGTGNQPQHFGDGTRLSIL.

The rearrangement joins TRBV7-2 to TRBJ2-7; 8 bases line up with TRBD1. CDR1 and CDR2 (germline): SGHTA, FQGNSA. The junction had 15 bases not matched to a gene; V was cut back by 5 bases and J by 6 bases. This CDR3 comprises 16 residues. The CDR3 DNA is TGTGCCAGCAGCCGGGGCAGTGGACAGGGCGATAGCGAGCAGTACTTC. Amino acid sequence: CASSRGSGQGDSEQYF.

This chain links TRBV5-5 with TRBJ2-5; no clear D. Trimming stripped 4 bases from V and 1 base from J, with 8 bases between. Germline loops: CDR1 SGHKS, CDR2 YYEKEE (reference sequence). This CDR3 is built from 13 residues. CDR3 sequence (DNA): TGTGCCAGCAGCCTCCCGGCCCAAGAGACCCAGTACTTC. Its translation is CASSLPAQETQYF.